This passage covers 23 T cell receptor beta chains from one sample sequenced in a study of shared clonotypes between healthy human individuals. Measured with immunoSEQ multiplex PCR; TCRdb has only the in-frame clones, and not every one. Of about 2.1 million clones listed, approximately 94% are singletons. Only CD45RO-negative cells positively selected for CCR7 counted as naive CD8 cells, so terminally differentiated effector memory CD45RA+ cells were excluded. Sequencing was performed on naive CD8+ T cells from PBMCs. The receptors were sampled from a man aged 18 to 35 in good health. Some clones in this sample may be carry-over from other donors' samples.

As concerns this clone: It may be a read error: a sequence one base away is much more abundant. The chain uses TRBV27 and TRBJ2-7; D might be TRBD2 (5 bases). The J call may be faulty, since TRBJ2-5 better matches the DNA end. CDR1 and CDR2 (germline): MNHEY, SMNVEV (reference sequence). CDR3 length: 11 residues. For the CDR3, the DNA is TGTGCCAGCAGTTTAGGAGGGACCCAGTACTTC. Protein: CASSLGGTQYF.

Worth noting for this clone: Other DNA variants within this sample encode the same CDR3. V is TRBV11-2 and J is TRBJ2-7, with no clear D. The V end was cut by 1 base, the J end by 3 bases, with 7 bases between. Germline values: CDR1 SGHAT, CDR2 FQNNGV. CDR3 length equals 13 residues. CDR3 region: CASSLGVGYEQYF. The CDR3, as DNA: TGTGCCAGCAGCTTAGGTGTGGGCTACGAGCAGTACTTC.

This clone was counted a few times. The chain carries TRBV2 and TRBJ1-1; D gene unclear. The germline V gene encodes CDR1 SNHLY and CDR2 FYNNEI. V shed 9 bases and J shed 1 base, with 9 bases lying between them. The CDR3 loop spans 12 amino acids. The chain's CDR3 is CASRPWNTEAFF. The DNA for the CDR3 is TGTGCCAGTAGACCTTGGAACACTGAAGCTTTCTTT.

This chain connects TRBV6-1 to TRBJ2-7; maybe TRBD2 (5 bases). The germline CDR1 and CDR2 sequences are MNHNS and SASEGT. The CDR3 loop spans 15 amino acids. V was pared by 0 bases and J by 4 bases, with 13 bases between. CDR3 region: CASSEALRGLYEQYF. In DNA, the CDR3 is TGTGCCAGCAGTGAAGCGCTTCGGGGTTTATACGAGCAGTACTTC.

The chain carries TRBV7-9 and TRBJ2-5; tentative D call: TRBD2 (5 bases). The CDR3 consists of 16 residues. Germline V CDR1 and CDR2: SEHNR, FQNEAQ (reference sequence). V dropped 1 base and J dropped 5 bases, with 17 bases sitting between them. The CDR3, as DNA: TGTGCCAGCAGCTTAGGGGAGACCGGAGGTGGGGAGACCCAGTACTTC. Translation: CASSLGETGGGETQYF.

About this clone itself: At the DNA level, this CDR3 is encoded by other sequences in the same sample as well. V is TRBV9 and J is TRBJ1-1; D is uncertain. The CDR3 covers 13 residues. V gave up 0 bases and J gave up 4 bases, with 7 bases separating them. Germline assignment: CDR1 SGDLS and CDR2 YYNGEE. CDR3 coding DNA: TGTGCCAGCAGCGTAGACTCGCGCACTGAAGCTTTCTTT. It codes for CASSVDSRTEAFF.

This chain links TRBV5-8 with TRBJ2-3, with no clear D. CDR1 and CDR2 from the germline V gene are SGHTS and YDEGEE. The CDR3 has 9 amino acids. Trimming took 4 bases from V and 9 from J, leaving 3 bases between them. CDR3 sequence: CASSTTQYF. In nucleotides, the CDR3 is TGTGCCAGCAGCACGACGCAGTATTTT.

This sequence joins TRBV28 and TRBJ1-5; TRBD1 might be the D (5 bases). V shed 5 bases and J shed 0 bases, with 14 bases lying between them. The CDR3 contains 16 residues. Germline V gene data show CDR1 as MDHEN and CDR2 as SYDVKM. In DNA, the CDR3 is TGTGCCAGCAGTCTAGGGGCAGACCATAGCAATCAGCCCCAGCATTTT. Its translation: CASSLGADHSNQPQHF. Full variable domain (missing parts from reference TRBV28 and TRBJ1-5): DVKVTQSSRYLVKRTGEKVFLECVQDMDHENMFWYRQDPGLGLRLIYFSYDVKMKEKGDIPEGYSVSREKKERFSLILESASTNQTSMYLCASSLGADHSNQPQHFGDGTRLSIL.

Regarding this clone: Distinct nucleotide sequences in the sample also encode this CDR3. This chain links TRBV28 with TRBJ2-7; D is unresolved. V lost 5 bases, J lost 6 bases, and 5 bases lay in between. The germline gives CDR1 MDHEN, CDR2 SYDVKM. The CDR3 length is 10 residues. CDR3 bases: TGTGCCAGCAGTAGAGCCGAGCAGTACTTC. The encoded protein is CASSRAEQYF.

The chain joins TRBV6-5 to TRBJ2-5, with D perhaps TRBD2 (6 bases). Between the trimmed V and J ends, which lost 5 bases and 7 bases, there was a span of 14 bases. Germline V gene sequence: CDR1 MNHEY, CDR2 SVGAGI. This CDR3 is 13 amino acids long. The CDR3 loop reads CASSPSMGGTQYF. CDR3 in DNA: TGTGCCAGCAGTCCATCAATGGGGGGGACCCAGTACTTC.

This chain connects TRBV28 to TRBJ2-7; maybe TRBD1 (5 bases). CDR3 length: 14 amino acids. The V and J ends lost 8 bases and 2 bases respectively, with 16 bases between them. Germline values: CDR1 MDHEN, CDR2 SYDVKM. In nucleotides, the CDR3 is TGTGCCAGCTCGGTCGGCGGACAAACCTACGAGCAGTACTTC. Translating gives CASSVGGQTYEQYF.

The chain has TRBV2 and TRBJ2-4; 8 bases line up with TRBD1. J lost 6 bases, V lost 4 bases, and 5 bases had no gene match. Germline V gene sequence: CDR1 SNHLY, CDR2 FYNNEI. This CDR3 region has 14 residues. CDR3 sequence: CASSGTGLGNIQYF. CDR3 bases: TGTGCCAGCAGTGGGACAGGGTTGGGAAACATTCAGTACTTC.

V is TRBV30 and J is TRBJ2-1; the match to TRBD1 covers 7 bases. With V trimmed by 0 bases and J by 4 bases, 9 bases remained unmatched. This CDR3 has 16 residues. The germline CDR1 and CDR2 sequences are GTSNPN and SVGIG (reference sequence). CDR3 nucleotides: TGTGCCTGGAGTGTAAAGGGGGCCCTTCTGTACAATGAGCAGTTCTTC. Protein sequence: CAWSVKGALLYNEQFF.

This rearrangement joins TRBV13 to TRBJ2-2; TRBD2 matches at 7 bases. Germline loops: CDR1 PRHDT, CDR2 FYEKMQ (reference sequence). The CDR3 has 16 residues. V lost 5 bases and J lost 6; bases outside the gene matches: 12. CDR3 loop: CASSKGLPEAAGELFF. DNA for the CDR3: TGTGCCAGCAGCAAGGGACTACCCGAGGCCGCCGGGGAGCTGTTTTTT.

The chain employs TRBV28 and TRBJ2-7; D might be TRBD2 (5 bases). V lost 6 bases, J lost 5 bases, and 20 bases lay in between. The CDR3 sequence is 15 residues long. Germline V gene sequence: CDR1 MDHEN, CDR2 SYDVKM. CDR3 sequence (DNA): TGTGCCAGCAGCTTGGTCTCCTGGCGGGCGGACGAGCAGTACTTC. Protein: CASSLVSWRADEQYF.

The V and J genes are TRBV11-2 and TRBJ2-7, with 10 bases matching TRBD2. The CDR3 runs 16 residues. The junction had 5 bases not matched to a gene; V was cut back by 0 bases and J by 3 bases. Germline V gives CDR1 SGHAT, CDR2 FQNNGV. The CDR3 reads CASSLEVAGGFYEQYF. For the CDR3, the DNA is TGTGCCAGCAGCTTAGAGGTAGCGGGAGGATTCTACGAGCAGTACTTC.

As regards this clone: Additional DNA sequences in this sample encode the identical CDR3. The genes are TRBV29-1 and TRBJ2-5, with no clear D. From germline, CDR1 is SQVTM and CDR2 ANQGSEA. The V gene lost 6 bases and the J gene lost 5 bases, with 7 bases spanning the gap. CDR3 length equals 10 residues. The CDR3 loop is CSVVQETQYF. CDR3 sequence (DNA): TGCAGCGTGGTGCAGGAGACCCAGTACTTC.

The chain combines TRBV27 with TRBJ2-7, with 7 bases lining up with TRBD2. The CDR3 sequence is 15 residues long. The trim removed 3 bases at V and 2 bases at J, leaving 7 bases unmatched. Per germline, CDR1 MNHEY and CDR2 SMNVEV (reference sequence). CDR3 bases: TGTGCCAGCAGTTTGCCCAGCGGGATGCCCTACGAGCAGTACTTC. This sequence encodes CASSLPSGMPYEQYF.

This chain uses TRBV30 with TRBJ2-3; D tentatively fits TRBD1 or TRBD2 (6 bases each). Germline V gene lookup returns CDR1 GTSNPN and CDR2 SVGIG (reference sequence). This CDR3 is 11 amino acids long. The V end lost 7 bases, the J end lost 5 bases, and 10 bases lay between the germline ends. The CDR3 loop reads CASGARDTQYF. CDR3 DNA: TGTGCCTCGGGGGCCCGAGATACGCAGTATTTT.

The V call is TRBV28, the J call TRBJ2-7; D remains unclear. Germline lookup yields CDR1 MDHEN and CDR2 SYDVKM. This CDR3 region has 13 residues. The V and J ends lost 3 bases and 4 bases respectively, with 10 bases between them. The chain's CDR3 is CASSFMTSYEQYF. CDR3 in DNA: TGTGCCAGCAGTTTTATGACTTCATACGAGCAGTACTTC.

The V gene is TRBV11-1, the J gene TRBJ2-1, with 7 bases fitting TRBD1. Germline V gene data show CDR1 as SGHAT and CDR2 as FQDESV (reference sequence). The CDR3 covers 15 residues. V trimming: 5 bases; J trimming: 10 bases; junction bases outside the gene matches: 14. The chain's CDR3 is CASSPQRWTGEEQFF. CDR3 bases: TGTGCCAGCAGCCCCCAGCGTTGGACAGGAGAGGAGCAGTTCTTC. The full variable domain, rest sourced from reference TRBV11-1 and TRBJ2-1, is EAEVAQSPRYKITEKSQAVAFWCDPISGHATLYWYRQILGQGPELLVQFQDESVVDDSQLPKDRFSAERLKGVDSTLKIQPAELGDSAMYLCASSPQRWTGEEQFFGPGTRLTVL.

The chain joins TRBV28 to TRBJ2-1, with 8 nucleotides matching TRBD2. Trimming removed 4 bases from V and 7 bases from J; junction bases left unmatched: 18. Per germline, CDR1 MDHEN and CDR2 SYDVKM. The CDR3 length is 18 residues. The CDR3 spells CASSSPSGAGVSWNEQFF. In nucleotides, the CDR3 is TGTGCCAGCAGTTCCCCCTCGGGAGCGGGAGTTTCATGGAATGAGCAGTTCTTC.

The rearrangement uses TRBV28 and TRBJ2-7; possible D gene TRBD2, 6 bases. Germline loops: CDR1 MDHEN, CDR2 SYDVKM. V shed 2 bases and J shed 3 bases, with 8 bases lying between them. This CDR3 spans 13 amino acids. The CDR3 sequence: CASSLRGIYEQYF. CDR3 in DNA: TGTGCCAGCAGTTTACGGGGGATCTACGAGCAGTACTTC.